This T cell receptor (beta chain) was obtained from a study of T-cell reconstitution after alpha-beta-depleted transplantation in children. Whole-study findings and limits: Approximately two months post-transplant, alpha-beta T cells reportedly originated from several hundred expanded graft clones. T-cell counts and diversity at one year post-transplant came mainly from newly produced T cells. Surviving thymic progenitors and recipient T cells were the source of high TCRbeta diversity at day 60 in some patients.

Of note for this clonotype: What it binds is unknown.

Unique molecular identifiers were incorporated into the prepared TCRbeta library. Each CDR3 protein is one row after TCRdb ran MiXCR on the PCR reads. The sample holds about 240,000 distinct CDR3 sequences, roughly a quarter seen once. This CDR3 has 13 amino acids. CDR1 DFQATT and CDR2 SNEGSKA come from the germline V gene (reference sequence). The sample was PBMCs, taken before TCRalphabeta/CD19-depleted stem cell transplant. This receptor was obtained from a girl aged 2-15 years with Fanconi anemia, due to receive a stem cell transplant. The rearrangement links TRBV20-1 to TRBJ1-1; a weak D match, TRBD1 (6 bases). In DNA, the CDR3 is TGCAGAGTTGAAGGGACGGAACCCACAGGGGCTTTCTTT. This codes for CRVEGTEPTGAFF.